This entry concerns a single T cell receptor beta chain. Its antigen is still unknown. TCRdb's table, derived via immunoSEQ multiplex PCR, lists solely in-frame clones and lacks some. The sample lists 25,000 to 30,000 clones; about 90% were seen once. The record originates from a study of T cells in localized non-small cell lung cancer. CDR3 size: 16 residues. Between the trimmed V and J ends, which lost 0 bases and 9 bases, there was a span of 15 bases. Germline loops: CDR1 MNHEY, CDR2 SMNVEV (reference sequence). Whole-study findings and limits: Median approximately 61 top-100 tumor clones were shared with paired adjacent lung.

This specimen consisted of peripheral blood mononuclear cells, obtained before any cancer treatment. The rearrangement joins TRBV27 to TRBJ1-6, with a tentative D call TRBD1 (6 bases). This receptor was identified in a woman between 35 and 70 years old with stage III lung adenocarcinoma. The CDR3 region has the DNA TGTGCCAGCAGTTTATCGGGGGCTTTGGGGGGTTCACCCCTCCACTTT. Translation gives CASSLSGALGGSPLHF.